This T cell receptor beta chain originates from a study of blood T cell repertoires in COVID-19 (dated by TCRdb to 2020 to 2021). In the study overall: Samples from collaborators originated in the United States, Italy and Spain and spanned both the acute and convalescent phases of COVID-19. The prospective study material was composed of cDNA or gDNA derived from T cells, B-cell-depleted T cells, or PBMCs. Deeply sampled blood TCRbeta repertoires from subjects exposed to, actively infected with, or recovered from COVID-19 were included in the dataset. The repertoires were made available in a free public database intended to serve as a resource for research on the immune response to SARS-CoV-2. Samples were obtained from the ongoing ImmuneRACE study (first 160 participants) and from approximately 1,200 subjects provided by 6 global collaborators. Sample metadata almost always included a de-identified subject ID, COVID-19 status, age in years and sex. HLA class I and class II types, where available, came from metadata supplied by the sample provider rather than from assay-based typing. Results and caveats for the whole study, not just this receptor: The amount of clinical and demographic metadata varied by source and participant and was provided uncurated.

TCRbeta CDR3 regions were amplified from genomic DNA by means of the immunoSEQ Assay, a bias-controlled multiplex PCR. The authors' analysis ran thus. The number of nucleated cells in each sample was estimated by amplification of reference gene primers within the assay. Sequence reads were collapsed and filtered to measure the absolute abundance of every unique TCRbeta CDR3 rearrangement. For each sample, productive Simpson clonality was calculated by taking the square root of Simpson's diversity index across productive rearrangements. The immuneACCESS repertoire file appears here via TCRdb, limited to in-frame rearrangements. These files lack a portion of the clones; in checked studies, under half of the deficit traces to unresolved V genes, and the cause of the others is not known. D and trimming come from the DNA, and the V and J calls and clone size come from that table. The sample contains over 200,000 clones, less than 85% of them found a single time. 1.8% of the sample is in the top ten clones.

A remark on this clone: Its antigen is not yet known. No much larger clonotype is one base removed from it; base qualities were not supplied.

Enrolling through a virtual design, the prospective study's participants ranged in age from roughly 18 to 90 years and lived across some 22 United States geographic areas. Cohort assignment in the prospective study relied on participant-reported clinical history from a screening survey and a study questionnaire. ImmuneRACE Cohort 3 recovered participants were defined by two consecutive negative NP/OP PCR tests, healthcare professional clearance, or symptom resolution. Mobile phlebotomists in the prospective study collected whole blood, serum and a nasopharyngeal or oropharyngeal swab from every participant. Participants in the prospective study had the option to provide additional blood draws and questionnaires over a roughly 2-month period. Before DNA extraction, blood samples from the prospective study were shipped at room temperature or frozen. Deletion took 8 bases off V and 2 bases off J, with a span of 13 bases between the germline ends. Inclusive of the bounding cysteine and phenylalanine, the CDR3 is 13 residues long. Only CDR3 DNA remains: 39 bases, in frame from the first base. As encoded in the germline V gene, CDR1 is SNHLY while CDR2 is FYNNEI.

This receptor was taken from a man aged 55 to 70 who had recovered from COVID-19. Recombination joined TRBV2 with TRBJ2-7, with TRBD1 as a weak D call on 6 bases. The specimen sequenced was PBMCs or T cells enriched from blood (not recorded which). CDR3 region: CASRWDNAYEQYF. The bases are TGTGCCAGCCGTTGGGACAACGCCTACGAGCAGTACTTC.